This record concerns one T cell receptor beta chain sequence. Germline V gene data show CDR1 as SEHNR and CDR2 as FQNEAQ (reference sequence). The CDR3 loop spans 16 amino acids. V lost 0 bases to trimming and J lost 2 bases, with 12 bases between them. The record originates from a study of identical twins. TCRdb re-called the 5' RACE reads with MiXCR, one entry per CDR3 protein. The table shows fewer than 250,000 distinct CDR3 sequences, with approximately 7.9% occurring only once. The sample was also linked to a second study, of yellow fever vaccine responses in identical twins.

This clonotype originated in a woman aged 18-29 years in good health. The chain combines TRBV7-9 with TRBJ2-3; D is perhaps TRBD2 (5 bases). Sequencing was performed on CD8+ T cells sorted from blood. CDR3 in DNA: TGTGCCAGCAGCTTAGCTGAAACTAGTTCCACAGATACGCAGTATTTT. The encoded protein is CASSLAETSSTDTQYF.